The present entry profiles one T cell receptor beta chain with its context. CDR3 size: 16 residues. With V trimmed by 1 base and J by 4 bases, 4 bases remained unmatched. Germline V gene data show CDR1 as LGHNA and CDR2 as YNFKEQ. Measured with immunoSEQ multiplex PCR; TCRdb has only the in-frame clones, and not every one. The data contain about 240,000 clones, 80% to 85% of them seen just once; the ten biggest clones take up approximately 13%. The sample originates from a study of blood T cell repertoires in COVID-19. The sequenced sample was peripheral blood. The V gene is TRBV4-2, the J gene TRBJ1-3; 10 nucleotides line up with TRBD1. The receptor was derived from a woman aged 55-70 years with active or convalescent COVID-19. CDR3 in amino acids: CASSQGGTGVGNTIYF. DNA for the CDR3: TGTGCCAGCAGCCAAGGCGGGACAGGGGTCGGAAACACCATATATTTT.